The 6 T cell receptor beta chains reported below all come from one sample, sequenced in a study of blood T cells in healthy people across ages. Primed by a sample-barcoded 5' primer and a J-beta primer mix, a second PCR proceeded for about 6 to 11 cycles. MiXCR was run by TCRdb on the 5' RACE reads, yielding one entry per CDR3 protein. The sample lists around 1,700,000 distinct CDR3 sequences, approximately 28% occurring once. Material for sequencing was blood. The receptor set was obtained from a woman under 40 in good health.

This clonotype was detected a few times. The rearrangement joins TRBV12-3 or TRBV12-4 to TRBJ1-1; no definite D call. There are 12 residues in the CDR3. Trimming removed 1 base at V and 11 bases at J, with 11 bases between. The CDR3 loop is CASSLGPVKAFF. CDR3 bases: TGTGCCAGCAGTTTAGGACCCGTCAAGGCTTTCTTT.

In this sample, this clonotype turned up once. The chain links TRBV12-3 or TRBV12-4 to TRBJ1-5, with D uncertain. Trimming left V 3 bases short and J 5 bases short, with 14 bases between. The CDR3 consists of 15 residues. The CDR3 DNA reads TGTGCCAGCAGTTTTCGTTCGGGAGGTCATCAGCCCCAGCATTTT. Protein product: CASSFRSGGHQPQHF.

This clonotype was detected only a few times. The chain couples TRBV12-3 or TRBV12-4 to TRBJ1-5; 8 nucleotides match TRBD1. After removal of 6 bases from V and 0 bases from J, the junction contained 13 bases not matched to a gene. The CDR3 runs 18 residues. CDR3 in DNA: TGTGCCAGCAGCCGTGGACAGGGCCAGGGGTATAGCAATCAGCCCCAGCATTTT. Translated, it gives CASSRGQGQGYSNQPQHF.

CDR3 coding DNA: TGTGCCAGCAGTACTCCGACAGACCCCTACGAGCAGTACTTC. It encodes CASSTPTDPYEQYF. V and J are TRBV25-1 and TRBJ2-7; D may be TRBD1 (5 bases). The CDR3 sequence is 14 residues long. Germline-derived CDR1 and CDR2 are MGHDK and SYGVNS. V shed 5 bases and J shed 2 bases, with 13 bases lying between them.

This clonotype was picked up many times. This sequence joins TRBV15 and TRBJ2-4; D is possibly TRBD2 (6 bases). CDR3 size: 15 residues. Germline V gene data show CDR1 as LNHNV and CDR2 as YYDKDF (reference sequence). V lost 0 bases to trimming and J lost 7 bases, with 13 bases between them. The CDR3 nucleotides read TGTGCCACCAGCAGAGAAACCGGGAGCATCAACATTCAGTACTTC. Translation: CATSRETGSINIQYF.

This CDR3 reads CSAREGGSGPLHF. CDR3 bases: TGCAGTGCTAGAGAAGGGGGCTCCGGACCCCTCCACTTT. The J gene is TRBJ1-6, the V gene TRBV20-1; the match to TRBD1 covers 7 bases. This CDR3 comprises 13 residues. CDR1 is DFQATT, CDR2 SNEGSKA, per germline (reference sequence). V shed 0 bases and J 12 bases; nucleotides not matched to a gene: 5.